The sequence of this T cell receptor beta chain was determined in a study of shared clonotypes between healthy human individuals. Original handling: Filtering differed, since immunoSEQ gave only junction sequences and no quality scores. Produced via immunoSEQ multiplex PCR; TCRdb's table is partial and in-frame only. The D gene and trimming were derived from the DNA, and the V and J assignments and clone size from that table. The repertoire has 450,000 to 500,000 clones, 78% of them found once; the top ten carry around 13%. Germline V gene lookup returns CDR1 SEHNR and CDR2 FQNEAQ (reference sequence). This CDR3 has 13 amino acids. The ends lost 4 bases at V and 6 bases at J; junction bases unmatched: 0. Points from the study as a whole: In having few donors, the study represented limited genetic and exposure-history diversity.

Adult donors, all healthy and HIV-negative, had no recent acute infections or vaccinations. This clone was seen only once. Its specificity is not known. The chain recombines TRBV7-9 with TRBJ2-1; 10 nucleotides align to TRBD2. Sequencing was carried out using PBMCs. The TCR comes from a woman in her 40s in good health. Some clones in this sample may be carry-over from other donors' samples. The CDR3 loop reads CASSSSGSNEQFF. The CDR3 DNA sequence: TGTGCCAGCAGCTCTAGCGGGAGCAATGAGCAGTTCTTC.